The 30 T cell receptor beta chains presented below share a single source sample, sequenced in a study of shared clonotypes between healthy human individuals. Libraries were prepared by immunoSEQ multiplex PCR; TCRdb keeps only in-frame clonotypes and omits some of them. The profile shows fewer than 350,000 clones, roughly 87% of them singletons. The source material was memory CD8+ T cells sorted from blood. The subset is: CD45RO+ cells pooled with CCR7-negative TemRA cells. The receptors here all came from a man aged 18 to 35 in good health.

The chain links TRBV5-4 to TRBJ2-7; 9 bases match TRBD1. In germline, CDR1 is SGHNT, CDR2 YYREEE (reference sequence). With 2 bases clipped from V and 9 bases from J, the junction kept 12 bases outside the gene matches. This CDR3 spans 15 amino acids. CDR3: CASSLQGALSLGQYF. The CDR3 DNA sequence: TGTGCCAGCAGCTTACAGGGGGCCCTTTCCTTGGGGCAGTACTTC.

This clone was counted a single time. The rearrangement uses TRBV6-1 and TRBJ2-3; 7 positions match TRBD2. The junction had 7 bases not matched to a gene; V was cut back by 7 bases and J by 3 bases. In germline, CDR1 is MNHNS, CDR2 SASEGT. This CDR3 is 14 amino acids long. CDR3 residues: CASTVGEGTDTQYF. The CDR3 DNA is TGTGCCAGCACGGTGGGGGAGGGAACAGATACGCAGTATTTT.

This clone occurred once. The V call is TRBV4-1, the J call TRBJ2-7; 10 bases fit TRBD2. The CDR3 spans 17 residues. The germline V gene encodes CDR1 MGHRA and CDR2 YSYEKL. The V and J ends lost 2 bases and 4 bases, in that order; junction bases with no gene match: 11. The CDR3 spells CASSQRAGTSEFYEQYF. The CDR3 nucleotides read TGCGCCAGCAGCCAAAGGGCCGGGACTAGCGAGTTTTACGAGCAGTACTTC.

V usage is TRBV5-6 and J usage is TRBJ2-6; perhaps TRBD2 as D (6 bases). This CDR3 has 17 residues. Germline V gene lookup returns CDR1 SGHDT and CDR2 YYEEEE. The V gene lost 0 bases and the J gene lost 0 bases, with 10 bases spanning the gap. CDR3 coding DNA: TGTGCCAGCAGCTTGGGCTTGGGACTCTCTGGGGCCAACGTCCTGACTTTC. This codes for CASSLGLGLSGANVLTF.

CDR3 residues: CASSEAGPYYEQYF. The CDR3 nucleotides read TGTGCCAGCAGTGAAGCGGGACCCTACTACGAGCAGTACTTC. This chain links TRBV2 with TRBJ2-7; D tentatively reads TRBD1 or TRBD2 (5 bases each). Trimming shortened V by 0 bases and J by 3 bases, and 9 bases separated the two germline ends. The CDR3 spans 14 residues. The germline CDR1 and CDR2 sequences are SNHLY and FYNNEI. Combining the CDR3 with reference TRBV2 and TRBJ2-7 gives the whole variable domain EPEVTQTPSHQVTQMGQEVILRCVPISNHLYFYWYRQILGQKVEFLVSFYNNEISEKSEIFDDQFSVERPDGSNFTLKIRSTKLEDSAMYFCASSEAGPYYEQYFGPGTRLTVT.

This clone occurred a few times. The genes are TRBV30 and TRBJ1-1; 8 nucleotides match TRBD1. Germline trimming cut 5 bases from V and 0 bases from J; bases unmatched to any gene: 5. Germline CDR1 GTSNPN, CDR2 SVGIG (reference sequence). The CDR3 totals 14 residues. CDR3 coding DNA: TGTGCCTGGGACTCGGGACAGGTGAACACTGAAGCTTTCTTT. This gives the protein CAWDSGQVNTEAFF.

The rearrangement links TRBV9 to TRBJ2-7; 7 bases map to TRBD2. Germline CDR1 reads SGDLS; CDR2 reads YYNGEE. The V segment lost 2 bases and the J segment 3 bases; nucleotides outside the gene matches: 2. The CDR3 consists of 13 residues. The CDR3 DNA reads TGTGCCAGCAGCGTGAGCGGGATCTACGAGCAGTACTTC. Protein sequence: CASSVSGIYEQYF.

CDR3 bases: TGTGCCAGCATGGGACTAGCGGGTGCTGGGGAGTACTTC. It codes for CASMGLAGAGEYF. The chain carries TRBV2 and TRBJ2-7; 12 positions match TRBD2. Trimming took 7 bases from V and 11 from J; bases not matched to a gene: 9. Germline V gene data show CDR1 as SNHLY and CDR2 as FYNNEI. The CDR3 length is 13 residues.

The rearrangement joins TRBV7-9 to TRBJ1-5, with TRBD1 matching over 8 bases. The CDR3 runs 14 residues. The germline V gene has CDR1 SEHNR and CDR2 FQNEAQ (reference sequence). J was trimmed by 4 bases and V by 8 bases; bases with no gene match: 7. The CDR3 sequence: CASQTGGENQPQHF. The CDR3 DNA follows: TGTGCCAGCCAAACAGGGGGGGAAAATCAGCCCCAGCATTTT.

This clone was seen repeatedly, ten times or more. This chain connects TRBV30 to TRBJ2-7; 7 bases map to TRBD2. This CDR3 has 16 residues. Germline loops: CDR1 GTSNPN, CDR2 SVGIG (reference sequence). J lost 5 bases, V lost 0 bases, and 13 bases had no gene match. The CDR3 reads CAWSVLYGGRSNEQYF. The CDR3 DNA is TGTGCCTGGAGTGTACTCTACGGGGGGAGGTCGAACGAGCAGTACTTC.

The gene calls are TRBV5-1 and TRBJ1-6; possible D gene TRBD1, 6 bases. This CDR3 contains 17 residues. V gave up 2 bases and J gave up 7 bases, with 19 bases separating them. In germline, CDR1 is SGHRS, CDR2 YFSETQ. The CDR3 nucleotides are TGCGCCAGCAGCTTTTCTTTTCATGGACAGACAAATTCACCCCTCCACTTT. As protein: CASSFSFHGQTNSPLHF. Drawing the rest from reference TRBV5-1 and TRBJ1-6, the complete variable domain is KAGVTQTPRYLIKTRGQQVTLSCSPISGHRSVSWYQQTPGQGLQFLFEYFSETQRNKGNFPGRFSGRQFSNSRSEMNVSTLELGDSALYLCASSFSFHGQTNSPLHFGNGTRLTVT.

The chain links TRBV18 to TRBJ2-7; D might be TRBD1 (6 bases). Germline CDR1 KGHSH, CDR2 LQKENI. Trimming pared 2 bases from V and 2 bases from J, leaving 13 bases between. The CDR3 loop spans 15 amino acids. Here the CDR3 DNA reads TGTGCCAGCTCACCAGATACAGGGACCGCCTACGAGCAGTACTTC. This codes for CASSPDTGTAYEQYF.

The chain uses TRBV30 and TRBJ1-4; D not resolved. The germline CDR1 and CDR2 sequences are GTSNPN and SVGIG (reference sequence). This CDR3 contains 13 residues. Trimming took off 1 base at V and 6 bases at J, with 9 bases between the two ends. CDR3 region: CAWSDFGYEKLFF. In DNA, the CDR3 is TGTGCCTGGAGTGATTTTGGCTATGAAAAACTGTTTTTT.

J is TRBJ2-3 and V is TRBV27; 9 positions agree with TRBD2. After removal of 6 bases from V and 2 bases from J, the junction contained 9 bases not matched to a gene. Germline CDR1 and CDR2: MNHEY and SMNVEV (reference sequence). The CDR3 sequence is 16 residues long. DNA of the CDR3: TGTGCCAGCAGATCCTTAGCGGGAGACCTCACAGATACGCAGTATTTT. Protein: CASRSLAGDLTDTQYF.

This chain connects TRBV4-1 to TRBJ2-1; TRBD1 is a possible D gene (6 bases). CDR1 is MGHRA and CDR2 is YSYEKL in the germline V gene. The CDR3 runs 14 residues. Between the trimmed V and J ends, which lost 1 base and 5 bases, there was a span of 9 bases. In DNA form, the CDR3 reads TGCGCCAGCAGCCAAGCAACAGGGCACAATGAGCAGTTCTTC. It translates to CASSQATGHNEQFF.

The chain joins TRBV9 to TRBJ1-1, with TRBD1 matching 7 bases. Per the germline V gene, CDR1 is SGDLS and CDR2 is YYNGEE. V lost 3 bases and J lost 2; bases outside the gene matches: 4. The length of the CDR3 is 14 residues. CDR3 DNA: TGTGCCAGCAGCGCGCGACAGGGAAACACTGAAGCTTTCTTT. It translates to CASSARQGNTEAFF.

The chain joins TRBV10-3 to TRBJ2-7; D is perhaps TRBD1 or TRBD2 (6 bases each). Trimming pared 4 bases from V and 3 bases from J, leaving 19 bases between. The CDR3 sequence is 16 residues long. CDR1 ENHRY and CDR2 SYGVKD come from the germline V gene. The CDR3 is CAISGGGDITIYEQYF. CDR3 DNA: TGTGCCATCAGTGGCGGAGGGGACATTACGATCTACGAGCAGTACTTC.

This sequence joins TRBV7-9 and TRBJ2-7; D not certain. Per the germline V gene, CDR1 is SEHNR and CDR2 is FQNEAQ (reference sequence). Trimming removed 2 bases from V and 5 bases from J, with 7 bases in between. The CDR3 is made up of 12 amino acids. The CDR3 spells CASSLFADEQYF. CDR3 bases: TGTGCCAGCAGCTTATTTGCGGACGAGCAGTACTTC.

The chain recombines TRBV6-1 with TRBJ1-2; the D gene is possibly TRBD1 (5 bases). Per germline, CDR1 MNHNS and CDR2 SASEGT. Between the trimmed V and J ends, which lost 2 bases and 6 bases, there was a span of 16 bases. This CDR3 comprises 15 residues. The CDR3 is CASSEWGPSRNGYTF. In nucleotides, the CDR3 is TGTGCCAGCAGTGAATGGGGACCCTCAAGGAATGGCTACACCTTC.

J is TRBJ2-1 and V is TRBV5-6; possibly TRBD2 for D (6 bases). Trimming removed 4 bases from V and 15 bases from J, with 23 bases in between. The V gene's germline CDR1 is SGHDT and CDR2 YYEEEE. The CDR3 runs to 14 residues. The CDR3 sequence: CASSKRWEVSKGFF. In nucleotides, the CDR3 is TGTGCCAGCAGCAAAAGATGGGAGGTCTCAAAGGGGTTCTTC.

The table lists this clone with a count of one. J is TRBJ2-1 and V is TRBV5-6, with 7 bases lining up with TRBD1. From germline, CDR1 is SGHDT and CDR2 YYEEEE. V lost 0 bases to trimming and J lost 5 bases; unmatched junction nucleotides: 8. The CDR3 runs 16 residues. CDR3 sequence (DNA): TGTGCCAGCAGCTTGGGGAGAAGGACAGGAGACAATGAGCAGTTCTTC. This translates into CASSLGRRTGDNEQFF.

The V gene is TRBV12-2, the J gene TRBJ2-7; TRBD2, the table's D call, was not compared with the DNA. TRBV12-2 represents a pseudogene. The CDR3 is 16 amino acids. The CDR3 DNA is TGTGCAAGTCGCTTAGGGACCCTGCGGGGGGCTTACGAGCAGTACTTC. It is translated as CASRLGTLRGAYEQYF.

The chain combines TRBV4-3 with TRBJ2-7, with 8 bases lining up with TRBD1. Germline values: CDR1 LGHNA, CDR2 YSLEER. J gave up 5 bases and V 1 base, and 1 base lay outside the gene matches. The CDR3 covers 13 residues. The CDR3 region has the DNA TGCGCCAGCAGCCAAGGGACAGGGAACGAGCAGTACTTC. It specifies CASSQGTGNEQYF.

The chain combines TRBV11-2 with TRBJ2-7; D possibly corresponds to TRBD2 (5 bases). Looked up from germline, CDR1 is SGHAT and CDR2 is FQNNGV. V lost 2 bases to trimming and J lost 4 bases, with 9 bases between them. This CDR3 comprises 13 residues. This CDR3 reads CASSLPWEYEQYF. The CDR3 DNA follows: TGTGCCAGCAGCTTACCCTGGGAGTACGAGCAGTACTTC.

The V call is TRBV27, the J call TRBJ2-2; TRBD1 is a possible D gene (5 bases). V shed 7 bases and J shed 7 bases, with 16 bases lying between them. CDR1 is MNHEY and CDR2 is SMNVEV in the germline V gene (reference sequence). This CDR3 has 14 residues. The CDR3 is CASTSIQGLGELFF. The CDR3 DNA is TGTGCCAGCACCTCGATCCAGGGTCTCGGGGAGCTGTTTTTT.

J is TRBJ2-1 and V is TRBV28; D gene uncertain. This CDR3 is built from 15 residues. Trimming removed 6 bases at V and 3 bases at J, with 15 bases between. From germline, CDR1 is MDHEN and CDR2 SYDVKM. CDR3 in amino acids: CASRSAPPSYNEQFF. CDR3 sequence (DNA): TGTGCCAGCAGATCCGCTCCCCCCAGCTACAATGAGCAGTTCTTC.

The chain carries TRBV6-6 and TRBJ1-2; the match to TRBD1 covers 9 bases. Germline lookup yields CDR1 MNHNY and CDR2 SVGAGI (reference sequence). Unmatched junction bases numbered 2, after V lost 2 bases and J lost 7 bases. CDR3 length: 13 residues. CDR3 in amino acids: CASSYHRGPGYTF. CDR3 nucleotide sequence: TGTGCCAGCAGTTACCACAGGGGGCCTGGCTACACCTTC.

The chain links TRBV6-6 to TRBJ2-5, with D perhaps TRBD1 (5 bases). Trimming shortened V by 3 bases and J by 0 bases, and 8 bases separated the two germline ends. The CDR3 sequence is 14 residues long. CDR1 is MNHNY, CDR2 SVGAGI, per germline (reference sequence). The CDR3 loop is CASSYTGYQETQYF. CDR3 nucleotide sequence: TGTGCCAGCAGTTATACAGGATACCAAGAGACCCAGTACTTC.

This rearrangement joins TRBV6-6 to TRBJ2-7; 9 bases align to TRBD1. From germline, CDR1 is MNHNY and CDR2 SVGAGI (reference sequence). Trimming removed 2 bases from V and 3 bases from J; junction bases left unmatched: 2. This CDR3 has 14 amino acids. Here the CDR3 DNA reads TGTGCCAGCAGTTACGCGGGACAGGGCTACGAGCAGTACTTC. It encodes CASSYAGQGYEQYF.

The CDR3 DNA sequence: TGCAGCGTTGAAACCGGGACTAACACCGGGGAGCTGTTTTTT. Translation: CSVETGTNTGELFF. The chain couples TRBV29-1 to TRBJ2-2, with D maybe TRBD2 (6 bases). Germline CDR1 reads SQVTM; CDR2 reads ANQGSEA. The CDR3 spans 14 residues. V dropped 2 bases and J dropped 2 bases, with 9 bases sitting between them.